This T cell receptor beta chain appears in the sequencing data of a study of Graves' ophthalmopathy and Graves' hyperthyroidism. Overall study findings and caveats: A roughly 81% specificity and 87.88% sensitivity were achieved by a 13-signature model that separated ophthalmopathy from stable hyperthyroidism. Appearing in blood as well were most expanded thyroid clonotypes above 0.001 frequency.

CAS ≥3, NOSPECS ≥4, moderate-to-severe activity and duration under 3 months marked donors with ophthalmopathy. Patients with other autoimmune diseases, uncontrolled infections, pregnancy or lactation were excluded. The CDR3 consists of 11 residues. The ends were cut back, 8 bases at V and 4 bases at J, with 11 bases in the middle. The germline CDR1 and CDR2 sequences are SQVTM and ANQGSEA. A word on this clonotype: Its antigen is as yet unknown.

Using RNA transcripts, the TCR beta CDR3 regions were amplified. A first-round RT-PCR used HTBI primers, followed by a second-round multiplex PCR. TCRdb analysed the multiplex PCR reads with MiXCR anew, one entry per CDR3 protein. The sample includes 600,000 to 950,000 distinct CDR3 sequences, roughly 41% of them seen just once. The origin of this receptor is an adult man with Graves' ophthalmopathy. Material: peripheral blood. The gene calls are TRBV29-1 and TRBJ1-2; D ambiguous. As DNA, the CDR3 is TGCAGCTTGGAGGCAGCCTATGGCTACACCTTC. It encodes CSLEAAYGYTF.